This T cell receptor beta chain was retrieved from a study of blood T cell repertoires in COVID-19. This CDR3 has 16 amino acids. CDR1 is MNHEY, CDR2 SMNVEV, per germline (reference sequence). J gave up 4 bases and V 5 bases, and 9 bases lay outside the gene matches. This clone was counted many times. The method was immunoSEQ multiplex PCR; TCRdb's version includes in-frame clones alone and lacks a portion of them. This sample carries under 75,000 clones, roughly 72% of them seen once, and the ten largest clones take around 5.1%. Sequences were obtained from peripheral blood. This TCR came from a woman in her sixties or seventies with COVID-19, enrolled during active disease. The chain uses TRBV27 and TRBJ2-1, with TRBD1 matching over 9 bases. CDR3 nucleotide sequence: TGTGCCAGCAGTAGCCCGGGACAGGGATTTTACAATGAGCAGTTCTTC. It codes for CASSSPGQGFYNEQFF.